Listed here is a single TCR beta chain. The sample belongs to a study of blood T cell repertoires in COVID-19. Germline CDR1 SGHTA, CDR2 FQGTGA. V dropped 1 base and J dropped 2 bases, with 8 bases sitting between them. This CDR3 region has 14 residues. Method: immunoSEQ multiplex PCR; TCRdb's copy keeps in-frame clones and lacks some. This repertoire shows over 200,000 clones, 88% found once; its top ten account for 0.65% to 0.9%. Sequencing used peripheral blood. This clonotype was obtained from a woman aged 25-40 years with acute or convalescent COVID-19. The chain couples TRBV7-3 to TRBJ1-2, with D possibly being TRBD1 (5 bases). The CDR3 sequence: CASSLSQGNYGYTF. CDR3 nucleotides: TGTGCCAGCAGCTTAAGTCAGGGAAACTATGGCTACACCTTC.